This T cell receptor beta chain was obtained from a study of Graves' ophthalmopathy and Graves' hyperthyroidism. Study-level points and caveats: Blood also held most thyroid clonotypes expanded above 0.001 frequency.

Amplification targeted the TCR beta CDR3 regions, with RNA transcripts as the source material. Second-round multiplex PCR came after a first-round RT-PCR that employed HTBI primers. TCRdb re-called the multiplex PCR reads with MiXCR, one entry per CDR3 protein. The repertoire includes a few hundred thousand distinct CDR3 sequences, roughly 17% of them detected once, and roughly 2.3% sits in the top ten. CDR1 MDHEN and CDR2 SYDVKM come from the germline V gene. This CDR3 contains 15 residues. V lost 7 bases to trimming and J lost 5 bases, with 21 bases between them. Remarks on this clonotype: Its antigen remains unidentified.

The chain recombines TRBV28 with TRBJ2-7, with unresolved D. The sequence was collected from an adult woman with stable Graves' hyperthyroidism. Sequenced: peripheral blood. As DNA, the CDR3 is TGTGCCAGCATACCCCCTGGAGTATCCTCAAACGAGCAGTACTTC. Protein sequence: CASIPPGVSSNEQYF.